What follows are 2 T cell receptor beta chains derived from one specimen sequenced in a study of T cells in Graves' hyperthyroidism and ophthalmopathy. Amplification targeted TCR beta CDR3 regions from RNA transcripts. Primed by the HTBI set, a first-round RT-PCR was run on the TCR CDR3. TCRdb ran MiXCR on the multiplex PCR reads and lists one entry per CDR3 protein. Among 550,000 to 600,000 distinct CDR3 sequences listed, just over 45% were seen once. Sequenced sample: peripheral blood or thyroid tissue (not recorded which). The receptors were gathered from an adult woman with Graves' disease, either hyperthyroidism or ophthalmopathy (not recorded which).

This chain links TRBV11-2 with TRBJ1-2; no definite D call. The CDR3 runs to 16 residues. V dropped 6 bases and J dropped 4 bases, with 21 bases sitting between them. Germline lookup yields CDR1 SGHAT and CDR2 FQNNGV. Here the CDR3 DNA reads TGTGCCAGCAGTTTATCCTCAGGAAGTAGTGTCTATGGCTACACCTTC. It is translated as CASSLSSGSSVYGYTF. Complete variable domain (other parts from reference TRBV11-2 and TRBJ1-2): EAGVAQSPRYKIIEKRQSVAFWCNPISGHATLYWYQQILGQGPKLLIQFQNNGVVDDSQLPKDRFSAERLKGVDSTLKIQPAKLEDSAVYLCASSLSSGSSVYGYTFGSGTRLTVV.

This clonotype was counted a single time. V and J are TRBV10-3 and TRBJ1-2, with D maybe TRBD1 (5 bases). The CDR3 sequence is 14 residues long. CDR1 and CDR2 (germline): ENHRY, SYGVKD. Trimming cost V 5 bases and J 7 bases, with 17 bases left between them. CDR3 nucleotide sequence: TGTGCCATCAGTCAAGACGGGGGACGGAGTGGCTACACCTTC. This gives the protein CAISQDGGRSGYTF.